In its sample, the clone carrying this T cell receptor beta chain was seen many times. These data come from a study of molecular identifiers for immune sequencing clone quantification. Whole-study context: In replicates, the authors split RNA from approximately 20,000 or 98,000 naive CD8 cells five ways and sequenced four.

V shed 2 bases and J shed 0 bases, with 15 bases lying between them. Per germline, CDR1 SGHNT and CDR2 YYREEE (reference sequence). The CDR3 is 18 residues long. TCRdb re-called the PCR reads with MiXCR, one entry per CDR3 protein. The sample has nearly 650,000 distinct CDR3 sequences, about 25% seen once. The sequence derives from a human donor in good health. Some libraries in this study had Jurkat cell RNA spiked in. The V and J genes are TRBV5-4 and TRBJ1-6; TRBD1 might be the D (5 bases). The sample taken for sequencing was naive CD8+ T cells from blood, with Jurkat cell RNA spiked in. Subset in this sample: FACS-sorted CD8+CD4-CCR7+CD45RA+ naive T cells. The CDR3 bases are TGTGCCAGCAGCTTCGGCCAGGGACCAAGCTCCTATAATTCACCCCTCCACTTT. Translation gives CASSFGQGPSSYNSPLHF.